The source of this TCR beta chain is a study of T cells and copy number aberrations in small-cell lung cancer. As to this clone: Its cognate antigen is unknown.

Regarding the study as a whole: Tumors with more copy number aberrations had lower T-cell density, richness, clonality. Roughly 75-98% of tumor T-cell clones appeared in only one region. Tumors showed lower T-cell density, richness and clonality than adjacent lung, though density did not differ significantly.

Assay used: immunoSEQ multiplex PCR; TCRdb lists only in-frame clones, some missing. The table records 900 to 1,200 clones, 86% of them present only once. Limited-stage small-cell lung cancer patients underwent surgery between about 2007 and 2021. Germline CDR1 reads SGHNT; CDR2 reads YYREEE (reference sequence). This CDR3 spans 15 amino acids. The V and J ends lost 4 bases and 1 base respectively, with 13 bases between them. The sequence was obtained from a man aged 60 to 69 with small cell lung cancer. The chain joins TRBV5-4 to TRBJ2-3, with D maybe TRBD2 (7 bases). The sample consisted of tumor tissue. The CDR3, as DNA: TGTGCCAGCAGCCACGGGGGGCTCGGCACAGATACGCAGTATTTT. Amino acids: CASSHGGLGTDTQYF.